Listed below are T cell receptor beta chains from one sample, sequenced in a study of identical twins. TCRdb re-derived calls from the 5' RACE reads in MiXCR, one entry per CDR3 protein. Of approximately 240,000 distinct CDR3 sequences in the sample, roughly 13% were seen once. Sequencing was carried out using memory (CD45RO+) T cells sorted from blood. The origin of the receptors is a woman between 18 and 30 years old in good health. Both conserved end residues are part of each CDR3. Each record gives: V gene, clone size, J gene, D gene, CDR3 protein, CDR3 DNA. A D gene is named only where the DNA matches it firmly. Size is stated for part of the rows, as once, few or many counts, or as a class when the clone is expanded.

V: TRBV11-1; size: -; J: TRBJ2-3; D: -; CDR3: CASSGGRKGTDTQYF; DNA: TGTGCCAGCAGCGGGGGAAGGAAGGGCACAGATACGCAGTATTTT
V: TRBV12-2; size: -; J: TRBJ1-5; D: -; CDR3: CASRDSRTLSGRIVQPQHF; DNA: TGTGCAAGTCGCGATAGCCGCACGTTGTCCGGGAGGATAGTTCAGCCCCAGCATTTT
V: TRBV20-1; size: many; J: TRBJ1-1; D: -; CDR3: CSASRGNTEAFF; DNA: TGCAGTGCCAGCAGAGGGAACACTGAAGCTTTCTTT
V: TRBV6-2/TRBV6-3; size: few; J: TRBJ2-5; D: -; CDR3: CASGEGERETQYF; DNA: TGTGCCAGCGGGGAGGGGGAGCGAGAGACCCAGTACTTC
V: TRBV5-6; size: few; J: TRBJ1-2; D: -; CDR3: CASSLEREYGYTF; DNA: TGTGCCAGCAGCTTGGAGAGAGAATACGGCTACACCTTC
V: TRBV5-1; size: -; J: TRBJ1-6; D: -; CDR3: CASRSGTGDNNSPLHF; DNA: TGCGCCAGCAGATCCGGGACGGGAGACAATAATTCACCCCTCCACTTT
V: TRBV3-1; size: -; J: TRBJ1-5; D: -; CDR3: CASSQYPQQPQHF; DNA: TGTGCCAGCAGCCAATACCCCCAGCAGCCCCAGCATTTT
V: TRBV20-1; size: many; J: TRBJ2-5; D: TRBD2; CDR3: CSASPGTSGRETQYF; DNA: TGCAGTGCTAGCCCCGGGACTAGCGGGAGAGAGACCCAGTACTTC
V: TRBV20-1; size: -; J: TRBJ2-1; D: -; CDR3: CSASYQRATYNEQFF; DNA: TGCAGTGCTAGTTACCAAAGGGCCACCTACAATGAGCAGTTCTTC
V: TRBV6-4; size: few; J: TRBJ1-1; D: -; CDR3: CASSAFVYTEAFF; DNA: TGTGCCAGCAGTGCCTTCGTCTACACTGAAGCTTTCTTT
V: TRBV12-3/TRBV12-4; size: -; J: TRBJ2-6; D: TRBD2; CDR3: CASSWDGGSGANVLTF; DNA: TGTGCCAGCAGTTGGGACGGGGGGTCTGGGGCCAACGTCCTGACTTTC
V: TRBV3-1; size: -; J: TRBJ2-6; D: -; CDR3: CASSQAGSGANVLTF; DNA: TGTGCCAGCAGCCAAGCAGGTTCTGGGGCCAACGTCCTGACTTTC
V: TRBV4-3; size: few; J: TRBJ2-1; D: TRBD2; CDR3: CASSQKGLAGGPSNEQFF; DNA: TGCGCCAGCAGCCAAAAGGGACTAGCGGGAGGGCCGTCCAATGAGCAGTTCTTC
V: TRBV20-1; size: many; J: TRBJ2-7; D: TRBD1; CDR3: CSARDSDRVSYEQYF; DNA: TGCAGTGCTAGAGATTCGGACAGGGTATCCTACGAGCAGTACTTC
V: TRBV7-9; size: -; J: TRBJ1-4; D: -; CDR3: CASSFGEKLFF; DNA: TGTGCCAGCAGCTTTGGAGAAAAACTGTTTTTT
V: TRBV29-1; size: few; J: TRBJ1-1; D: -; CDR3: CSVEGFRGANTEAFF; DNA: TGCAGCGTTGAAGGCTTCAGGGGAGCGAACACTGAAGCTTTCTTT
V: TRBV7-2; size: -; J: TRBJ1-4; D: TRBD1; CDR3: CASSWGQGLEKLFF; DNA: TGTGCCAGCAGCTGGGGACAGGGGCTGGAAAAACTGTTTTTT
V: TRBV18; size: few; J: TRBJ2-1; D: -; CDR3: CASSPGRVYNEQFF; DNA: TGTGCCAGCTCACCGGGACGCGTTTACAATGAGCAGTTCTTC
V: TRBV6-5; size: -; J: TRBJ2-2; D: TRBD2; CDR3: CASSYSSGANTGELFF; DNA: TGTGCCAGCAGTTACTCTAGCGGGGCGAACACCGGGGAGCTGTTTTTT
V: TRBV29-1; size: few; J: TRBJ1-1; D: -; CDR3: CSVGTGITEAFF; DNA: TGCAGCGTTGGTACAGGGATCACTGAAGCTTTCTTT
V: TRBV6-1; size: few; J: TRBJ2-1; D: -; CDR3: CASSRQWGRGSNEQFF; DNA: TGTGCCAGCAGCCGGCAATGGGGGCGGGGGTCCAATGAGCAGTTCTTC
V: TRBV7-7; size: few; J: TRBJ2-7; D: -; CDR3: CASSLGDGSEQYF; DNA: TGTGCTAGCAGCTTAGGAGACGGGAGCGAGCAGTACTTC
V: TRBV27; size: -; J: TRBJ2-1; D: -; CDR3: CASRSPRPDSSYNEQFF; DNA: TGTGCCAGCAGGTCCCCTAGGCCGGACAGCTCCTACAATGAGCAGTTCTTC
V: TRBV14; size: few; J: TRBJ1-2; D: -; CDR3: CASSLTQGNGYTF; DNA: TGTGCCAGCAGCCTCACACAGGGAAATGGCTACACCTTC
V: TRBV20-1; size: -; J: TRBJ2-2; D: -; CDR3: CSARRTGRVTGELFF; DNA: TGCAGTGCTAGACGCACAGGGAGGGTCACCGGGGAGCTGTTTTTT
V: TRBV9; size: -; J: TRBJ1-2; D: -; CDR3: CASSVGSANYGYTF; DNA: TGTGCCAGCAGCGTAGGGTCAGCTAACTATGGCTACACCTTC
V: TRBV20-1; size: -; J: TRBJ1-5; D: -; CDR3: CSAADRNLDQPQHF; DNA: TGCAGTGCTGCGGACCGAAACTTAGATCAGCCCCAGCATTTT
V: TRBV29-1; size: many; J: TRBJ2-1; D: -; CDR3: CSAVVNEQFF; DNA: TGCAGCGCCGTAGTTAATGAGCAGTTCTTC
V: TRBV18; size: -; J: TRBJ1-2; D: -; CDR3: CASSPSGGGGTF; DNA: TGTGCCAGCTCACCATCGGGAGGCGGGGGCACCTTC
V: TRBV7-2; size: many; J: TRBJ2-3; D: TRBD2; CDR3: CASSLWGSGSTDTQYF; DNA: TGTGCCAGCAGCTTATGGGGTAGCGGGAGTACAGATACGCAGTATTTT
V: TRBV7-9; size: -; J: TRBJ1-2; D: -; CDR3: CASSPPRQAYGYTF; DNA: TGTGCCAGCAGCCCTCCTAGACAGGCCTATGGCTACACCTTC
V: TRBV20-1; size: -; J: TRBJ2-7; D: TRBD1; CDR3: CSARKGQGFTYEQYF; DNA: TGCAGTGCTAGAAAGGGACAGGGATTCACCTACGAGCAGTACTTC
V: TRBV14; size: -; J: TRBJ2-1; D: TRBD1; CDR3: CASSENRGRVNNEQFF; DNA: TGTGCCAGCAGCGAAAACAGGGGGCGCGTCAACAATGAGCAGTTCTTC
V: TRBV29-1; size: -; J: TRBJ2-7; D: TRBD2; CDR3: CSVPGTSGSSYEQYF; DNA: TGCAGCGTTCCCGGGACTAGCGGGAGCTCCTACGAGCAGTACTTC
V: TRBV20-1; size: many; J: TRBJ1-3; D: -; CDR3: CSARRQAGNTIYF; DNA: TGCAGTGCTAGAAGACAGGCTGGAAACACCATATATTTT
V: TRBV27; size: few; J: TRBJ2-1; D: -; CDR3: CASSLKALAHGNEQFF; DNA: TGTGCCAGCAGTTTAAAGGCTCTAGCCCACGGGAATGAGCAGTTCTTC
V: TRBV3-1; size: -; J: TRBJ1-3; D: -; CDR3: CASSQGIRNTIYF; DNA: TGTGCCAGCAGCCAAGGCATAAGAAACACCATATATTTT
V: TRBV5-6; size: few; J: TRBJ2-2; D: TRBD2; CDR3: CASSAGGPSTGELFF; DNA: TGTGCCAGCAGCGCGGGGGGGCCGAGCACCGGGGAGCTGTTTTTT
V: TRBV14; size: -; J: TRBJ2-1; D: -; CDR3: CASSRLARGHNEQFF; DNA: TGTGCCAGCAGCCGGTTGGCCCGAGGGCACAATGAGCAGTTCTTC
V: TRBV12-3/TRBV12-4; size: few; J: TRBJ2-2; D: -; CDR3: CASSFPGLRTGELFF; DNA: TGTGCCAGCAGTTTCCCAGGGCTGCGCACCGGGGAGCTGTTTTTT
V: TRBV2; size: -; J: TRBJ1-1; D: -; CDR3: CASSFAAEAFF; DNA: TGTGCCAGCAGTTTCGCCGCTGAAGCTTTCTTT
V: TRBV20-1; size: -; J: TRBJ2-7; D: -; CDR3: CSARESRGFYEQYF; DNA: TGCAGTGCTAGAGAGAGCAGGGGCTTTTACGAGCAGTACTTC
V: TRBV10-2; size: few; J: TRBJ2-7; D: TRBD2; CDR3: CASRPTSGSNEQYF; DNA: TGCGCCAGCAGGCCCACTAGCGGGAGTAACGAGCAGTACTTC
V: TRBV9; size: few; J: TRBJ2-1; D: TRBD2; CDR3: CASSPPRLAGVEQFF; DNA: TGTGCCAGCAGCCCCCCTCGGCTAGCGGGAGTGGAGCAGTTCTTC
V: TRBV6-2/TRBV6-3; size: many; J: TRBJ2-5; D: TRBD2; CDR3: CASSNSGRQETQYF; DNA: TGTGCCAGCAGCAATAGCGGGCGGCAAGAGACCCAGTACTTC
V: TRBV20-1; size: -; J: TRBJ2-7; D: TRBD1; CDR3: CSAKKAGTGESYEQYF; DNA: TGCAGTGCGAAAAAAGCCGGGACAGGGGAAAGTTACGAGCAGTACTTC
V: TRBV6-1; size: few; J: TRBJ1-1; D: -; CDR3: CASRVGWGGNTEAFF; DNA: TGTGCCAGCAGAGTGGGGTGGGGCGGGAACACTGAAGCTTTCTTT
V: TRBV27; size: few; J: TRBJ1-5; D: TRBD1; CDR3: CASSAQQGGQPQHF; DNA: TGTGCCAGCAGTGCTCAACAGGGGGGTCAGCCCCAGCATTTT